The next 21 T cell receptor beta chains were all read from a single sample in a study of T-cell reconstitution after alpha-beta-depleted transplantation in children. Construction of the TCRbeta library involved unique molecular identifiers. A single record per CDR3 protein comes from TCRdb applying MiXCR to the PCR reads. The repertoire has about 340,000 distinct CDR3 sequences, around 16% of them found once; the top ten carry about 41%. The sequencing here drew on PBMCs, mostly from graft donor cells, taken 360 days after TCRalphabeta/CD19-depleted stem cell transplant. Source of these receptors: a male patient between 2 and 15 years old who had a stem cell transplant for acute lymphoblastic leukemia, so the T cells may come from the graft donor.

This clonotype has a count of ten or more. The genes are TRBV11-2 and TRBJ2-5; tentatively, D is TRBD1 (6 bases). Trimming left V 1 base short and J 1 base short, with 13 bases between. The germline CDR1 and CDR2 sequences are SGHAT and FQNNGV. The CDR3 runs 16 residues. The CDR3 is CASSLVIRGLQETQYF. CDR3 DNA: TGTGCCAGCAGCTTAGTTATCAGGGGTCTCCAAGAGACCCAGTACTTC.

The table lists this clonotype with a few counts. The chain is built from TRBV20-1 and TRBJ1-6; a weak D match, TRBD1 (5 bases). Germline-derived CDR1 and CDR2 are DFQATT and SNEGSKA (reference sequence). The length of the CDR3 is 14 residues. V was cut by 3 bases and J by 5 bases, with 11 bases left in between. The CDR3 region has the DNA TGCAGTGCTAGGGGGGACGATCATAATTCACCCCTCCACTTT. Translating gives CSARGDDHNSPLHF.

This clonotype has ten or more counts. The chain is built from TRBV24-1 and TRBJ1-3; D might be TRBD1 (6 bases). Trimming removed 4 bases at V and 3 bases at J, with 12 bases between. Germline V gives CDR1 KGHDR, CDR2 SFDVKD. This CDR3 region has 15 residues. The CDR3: CATSEGAAGGNTIYF. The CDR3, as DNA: TGTGCCACCAGTGAGGGGGCGGCTGGTGGAAACACCATATATTTT.

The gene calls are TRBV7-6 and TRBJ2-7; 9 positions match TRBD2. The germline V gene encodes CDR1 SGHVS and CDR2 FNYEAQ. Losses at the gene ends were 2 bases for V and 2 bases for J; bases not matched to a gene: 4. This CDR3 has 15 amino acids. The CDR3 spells CASSLSGLAPYEQYF. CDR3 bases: TGTGCCAGCAGCTTATCCGGACTAGCGCCCTACGAGCAGTACTTC.

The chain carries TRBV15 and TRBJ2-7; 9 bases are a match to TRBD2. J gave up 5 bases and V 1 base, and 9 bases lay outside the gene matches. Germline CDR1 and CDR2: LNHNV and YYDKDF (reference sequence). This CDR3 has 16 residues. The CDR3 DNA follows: TGTGCCACCAGCAGAGGGGGGGCTAGCGGGACCAACGAGCAGTACTTC. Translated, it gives CATSRGGASGTNEQYF.

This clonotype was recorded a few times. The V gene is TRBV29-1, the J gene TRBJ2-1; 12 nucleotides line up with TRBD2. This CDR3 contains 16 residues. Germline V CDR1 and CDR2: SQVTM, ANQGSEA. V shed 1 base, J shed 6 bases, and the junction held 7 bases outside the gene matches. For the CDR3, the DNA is TGCAGCGTTGAAGGACTAGCGGGGGTGCCTTCCAATGAGCAGTTCTTC. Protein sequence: CSVEGLAGVPSNEQFF.

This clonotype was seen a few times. The DNA for the CDR3 is TGTGCCAGCAGCCAAGGGCTAGCGGGAGTAGGGGAGCAGTTCTTC. It encodes CASSQGLAGVGEQFF. This sequence joins TRBV14 and TRBJ2-1; 10 bases line up with TRBD2. Trimming removed 1 base from V and 10 bases from J; junction bases left unmatched: 7. Germline lookup yields CDR1 SGHDN and CDR2 FVKESK. There are 15 residues in the CDR3. Filled out from reference TRBV14 and TRBJ2-1, the complete variable domain reads EAGVTQFPSHSVIEKGQTVTLRCDPISGHDNLYWYRRVMGKEIKFLLHFVKESKQDESGMPNNRFLAERTGGTYSTLKVQPAELEDSGVYFCASSQGLAGVGEQFFGPGTRLTVL.

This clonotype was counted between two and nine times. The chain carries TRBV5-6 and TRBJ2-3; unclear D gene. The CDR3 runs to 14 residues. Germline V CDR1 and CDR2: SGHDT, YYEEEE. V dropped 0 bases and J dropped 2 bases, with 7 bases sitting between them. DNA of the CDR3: TGTGCCAGCAGCTTGGGACGGGCCACAGATACGCAGTATTTT. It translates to CASSLGRATDTQYF.

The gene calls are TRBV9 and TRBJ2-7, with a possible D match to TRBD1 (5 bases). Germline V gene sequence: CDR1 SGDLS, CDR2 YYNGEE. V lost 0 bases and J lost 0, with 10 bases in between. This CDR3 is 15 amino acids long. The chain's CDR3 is CASSVGQTASYEQYF. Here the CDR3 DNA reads TGTGCCAGCAGCGTAGGGCAGACAGCCTCCTACGAGCAGTACTTC.

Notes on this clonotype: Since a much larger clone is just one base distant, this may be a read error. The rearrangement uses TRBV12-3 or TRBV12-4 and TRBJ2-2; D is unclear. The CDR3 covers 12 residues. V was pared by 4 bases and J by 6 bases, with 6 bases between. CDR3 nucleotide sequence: TGTGCCAGCAGTTGGACGGCCGGGGAGCTGTTTTTT. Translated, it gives CASSWTAGELFF.

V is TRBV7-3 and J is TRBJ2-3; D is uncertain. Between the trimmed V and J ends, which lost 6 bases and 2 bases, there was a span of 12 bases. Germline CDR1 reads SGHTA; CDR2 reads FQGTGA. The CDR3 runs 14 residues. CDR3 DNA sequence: TGTGCCAGCAGTCCTACGCCGTTCACAGATACGCAGTATTTT. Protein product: CASSPTPFTDTQYF.

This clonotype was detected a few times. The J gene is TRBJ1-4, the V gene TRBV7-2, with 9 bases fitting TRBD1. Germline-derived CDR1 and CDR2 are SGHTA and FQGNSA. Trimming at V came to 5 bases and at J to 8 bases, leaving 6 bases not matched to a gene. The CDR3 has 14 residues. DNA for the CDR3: TGTGCCAGCAGCCCACAGGGGGCAGTGGAAAAACTGTTTTTT. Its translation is CASSPQGAVEKLFF. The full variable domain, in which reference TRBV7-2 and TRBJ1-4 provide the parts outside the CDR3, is GAGVSQSPSNKVTEKGKDVELRCDPISGHTALYWYRQSLGQGLEFLIYFQGNSAPDKSGLPSDRFSAERTGGSVSTLTIQRTQQEDSAVYLCASSPQGAVEKLFFGSGTQLSVL.

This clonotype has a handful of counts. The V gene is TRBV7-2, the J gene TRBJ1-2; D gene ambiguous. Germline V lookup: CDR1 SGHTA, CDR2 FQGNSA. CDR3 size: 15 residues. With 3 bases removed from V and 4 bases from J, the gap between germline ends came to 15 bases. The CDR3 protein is CASSLVPTGSYGYTF. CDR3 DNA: TGTGCCAGCAGCTTGGTTCCCACCGGGAGCTATGGCTACACCTTC. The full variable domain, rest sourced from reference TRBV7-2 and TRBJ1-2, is GAGVSQSPSNKVTEKGKDVELRCDPISGHTALYWYRQSLGQGLEFLIYFQGNSAPDKSGLPSDRFSAERTGGSVSTLTIQRTQQEDSAVYLCASSLVPTGSYGYTFGSGTRLTVV.

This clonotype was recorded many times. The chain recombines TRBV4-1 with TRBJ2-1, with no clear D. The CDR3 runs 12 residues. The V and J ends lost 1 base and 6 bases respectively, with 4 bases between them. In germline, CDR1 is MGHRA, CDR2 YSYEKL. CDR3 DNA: TGCGCCAGCAGCCAAGGCTCCAATGAGCAGTTCTTC. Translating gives CASSQGSNEQFF.

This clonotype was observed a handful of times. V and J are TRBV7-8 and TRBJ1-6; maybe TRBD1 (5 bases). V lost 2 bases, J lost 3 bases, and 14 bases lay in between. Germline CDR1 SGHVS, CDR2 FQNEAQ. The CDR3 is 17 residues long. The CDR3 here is CASSLRARQRYNSPLHF. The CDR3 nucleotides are TGTGCCAGCAGCTTAAGAGCCCGACAGCGCTATAATTCACCCCTCCACTTT.

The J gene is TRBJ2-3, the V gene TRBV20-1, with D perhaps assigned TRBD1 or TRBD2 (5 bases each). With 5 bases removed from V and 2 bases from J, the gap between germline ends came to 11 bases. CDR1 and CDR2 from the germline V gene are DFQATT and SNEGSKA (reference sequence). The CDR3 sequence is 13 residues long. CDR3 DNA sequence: TGCAGTGCTGCCGGGACCCCCACAGATACGCAGTATTTT. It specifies CSAAGTPTDTQYF.

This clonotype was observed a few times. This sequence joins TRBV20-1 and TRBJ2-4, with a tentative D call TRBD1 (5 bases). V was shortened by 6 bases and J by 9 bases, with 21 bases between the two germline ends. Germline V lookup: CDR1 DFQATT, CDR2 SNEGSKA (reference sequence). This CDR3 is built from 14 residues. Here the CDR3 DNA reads TGCAGTGCCCCGCCCCCGACAGTGCCCTCCATTCAGTACTTC. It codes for CSAPPPTVPSIQYF.

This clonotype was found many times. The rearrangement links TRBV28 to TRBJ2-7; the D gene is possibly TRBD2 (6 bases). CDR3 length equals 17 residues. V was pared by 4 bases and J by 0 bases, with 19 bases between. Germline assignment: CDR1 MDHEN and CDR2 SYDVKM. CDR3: CASSSLLASTSSYEQYF. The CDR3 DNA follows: TGTGCCAGCAGTTCCCTCCTAGCGAGTACCAGCTCCTACGAGCAGTACTTC.

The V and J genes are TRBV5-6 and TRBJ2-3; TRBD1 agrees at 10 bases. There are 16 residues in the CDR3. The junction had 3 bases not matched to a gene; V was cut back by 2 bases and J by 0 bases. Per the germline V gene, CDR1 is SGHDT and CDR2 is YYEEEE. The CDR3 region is CASSFGTGVSTDTQYF. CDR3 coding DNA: TGTGCCAGCAGCTTCGGGACAGGGGTCAGCACAGATACGCAGTATTTT.

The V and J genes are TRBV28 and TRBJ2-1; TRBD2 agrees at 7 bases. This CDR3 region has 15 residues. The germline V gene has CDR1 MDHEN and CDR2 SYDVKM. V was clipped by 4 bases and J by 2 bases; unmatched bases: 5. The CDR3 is CASSSASGAYNEQFF. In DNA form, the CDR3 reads TGTGCCAGCAGTTCCGCTAGCGGAGCCTACAATGAGCAGTTCTTC.

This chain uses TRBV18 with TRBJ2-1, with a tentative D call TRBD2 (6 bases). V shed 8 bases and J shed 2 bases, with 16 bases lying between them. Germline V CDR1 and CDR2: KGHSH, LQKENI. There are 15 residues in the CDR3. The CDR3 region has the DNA TGTGCCAGCCTGCTTGTACCGGGAGCCTACAATGAGCAGTTCTTC. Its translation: CASLLVPGAYNEQFF.